Detailed here is one T cell receptor (beta chain). This sample is part of a study of blood T cell repertoires in COVID-19. Study overall: Samples representing acute and convalescent COVID-19 were sourced from the United States, Italy and Spain.

Measured with immunoSEQ multiplex PCR; TCRdb has only the in-frame clones, and not every one. The repertoire consists of roughly 200,000 clones, with 80% to 90% occurring once and the leading ten covering approximately 11%. The TCR comes from a human donor with active or convalescent COVID-19. The donor label of this sample is uncertain. The sequenced sample consisted of peripheral blood.

The CDR3: CASRTGEQYF. The CDR3 DNA reads as TGTGCCAGCAGGACGGGCGAGCAGTACTTC. The gene calls are TRBV12-3 or TRBV12-4 and TRBJ2-7; no clear D gene. V gave up 6 bases and J gave up 6 bases, with 6 bases separating them. The CDR3 consists of 10 residues.